This T cell receptor beta chain was recovered during a study of cytomegalovirus exposure and HLA in healthy donors. In the case of this clone: Its antigen is not known.

The PCR ran on 60 Vbeta and 13 Jbeta primers. The repertoire was sequenced with immunoSEQ multiplex PCR; TCRdb's copy has only in-frame clones and lacks some. The data show 130,000 or so clones, 82% seen once. From germline, CDR1 is MNHNS and CDR2 SASEGT. Trimming removed 0 bases from V and 10 bases from J, with 21 bases in between. This CDR3 spans 16 amino acids. General observations from the study: Presence/absence analyses treated sequencing depth as roughly uniform across donors. Only CMV serostatus was available as immune exposure information.

The sequencing input was PBMCs. The chain employs TRBV6-1 and TRBJ1-2, with D possibly being TRBD1 (5 bases). This clonotype was obtained from a man younger than 35 in good health and CMV-seropositive. CDR3 nucleotides: TGTGCCAGCAGTGAAGCGTGGACACAACAACACTTGGACTACACCTTC. This sequence encodes CASSEAWTQQHLDYTF.